These 19 T cell receptor beta chains originate from one sample sequenced in a study of CD8+ T cells in alopecia areata. As the sequencing template, cDNA was produced by extracting RNA and reverse transcribing it. Assay: immunoSEQ multiplex PCR; the TCRdb copy retains only in-frame clones and omits some. This sample has around 100,000 clones, with 41% found just once. Input material: CD4+ T cells sorted from blood. All receptors come from a human donor with alopecia areata.

The rearrangement links TRBV30 to TRBJ2-3, with 7 bases aligning to TRBD2. Trimming removed 1 base from V and 1 base from J; junction bases left unmatched: 5. This CDR3 has 15 amino acids. CDR1 is GTSNPN, CDR2 SVGIG, per germline (reference sequence). CDR3 in DNA: TGTGCCTGGAGTGGCACTAGCGCTGGCACAGATACGCAGTATTTT. Its protein product is CAWSGTSAGTDTQYF.

The chain carries TRBV5-6 and TRBJ1-1, with unresolved D. There are 13 residues in the CDR3. CDR1 and CDR2 from the germline V gene are SGHDT and YYEEEE. Trimming removed 2 bases from V and 1 base from J, with 6 bases in between. The CDR3 nucleotides read TGTGCCAGCAGCTTTGGCAGGAACACTGAAGCTTTCTTT. Translation gives CASSFGRNTEAFF.

The rearrangement uses TRBV5-4 and TRBJ1-6; D gene uncertain. Trimming cost V 4 bases and J 8 bases, with 13 bases left between them. The CDR3 extends over 14 amino acids. CDR1 and CDR2 (germline): SGHNT, YYREEE (reference sequence). The CDR3 is CASSTFQADSPLHF. CDR3 bases: TGTGCCAGCAGCACTTTCCAGGCCGATTCACCCCTCCACTTT.

The V gene is TRBV27, the J gene TRBJ2-3, with 12 positions matching TRBD2. Unmatched junction bases numbered 4, after V lost 5 bases and J lost 1 base. CDR3 length: 16 residues. Germline V gene lookup returns CDR1 MNHEY and CDR2 SMNVEV (reference sequence). This chain's CDR3 is CASSPLAGGGTDTQYF. The CDR3, as DNA: TGTGCCAGCAGTCCGCTAGCGGGAGGGGGCACAGATACGCAGTATTTT.

This clone was observed a single time. The J gene is TRBJ2-5, the V gene TRBV7-9; 8 nucleotides line up with TRBD2. Germline V CDR1 and CDR2: SEHNR, FQNEAQ (reference sequence). CDR3 length equals 15 residues. J gave up 5 bases and V 5 bases, and 10 bases lay outside the gene matches. CDR3 amino acids: CASSHSGGLRETQYF. CDR3 nucleotides: TGTGCCAGCAGCCACTCGGGGGGGCTACGGGAGACCCAGTACTTC.

This sequence joins TRBV25-1 and TRBJ2-5, with D possibly matching TRBD1 (6 bases). V was shortened by 5 bases and J by 6 bases, with 16 bases between the two germline ends. CDR1 and CDR2 (germline): MGHDK, SYGVNS. There are 14 residues in the CDR3. CDR3 DNA sequence: TGTGCCAGCAGTCCCCGGGACACTCTGAAGACCCAGTACTTC. Protein: CASSPRDTLKTQYF.

This chain links TRBV5-1 with TRBJ2-1; 9 bases are shared with TRBD2. Germline-derived CDR1 and CDR2 are SGHRS and YFSETQ. Unmatched junction bases numbered 8, after V lost 3 bases and J lost 1 base. There are 17 residues in the CDR3. The CDR3 sequence: CASSSADSGRSYNEQFF. The DNA of the CDR3 is TGCGCCAGCAGCTCGGCTGATAGCGGGAGATCCTACAATGAGCAGTTCTTC.

V is TRBV28 and J is TRBJ2-2; 7 bases fit TRBD1. Losses at the gene ends were 3 bases for V and 4 bases for J; bases not matched to a gene: 5. The length of the CDR3 is 15 residues. CDR1 and CDR2 (germline): MDHEN, SYDVKM. The CDR3 bases are TGTGCCAGCAGTTTGATCAGGGGGAGCACCGGGGAGCTGTTTTTT. It yields the protein CASSLIRGSTGELFF.

This chain joins TRBV27 and TRBJ1-4; D uncertain. V was clipped by 5 bases and J by 0 bases, with 19 bases between them. CDR1 is MNHEY, CDR2 SMNVEV, per germline (reference sequence). This CDR3 contains 18 residues. CDR3 in amino acids: CASSPRARSYATNEKLFF. The CDR3 DNA reads TGTGCCAGCAGTCCCCGAGCTCGGTCCTATGCAACTAATGAAAAACTGTTTTTT.

The rearrangement links TRBV19 to TRBJ2-3; 12 nucleotides agree with TRBD2. From germline, CDR1 is LNHDA and CDR2 SQIVND (reference sequence). The CDR3 is 15 residues long. Trimming took 6 bases from V and 7 from J; bases not matched to a gene: 8. CDR3 nucleotides: TGTGCCAGTAGATCGACTAGCGGGAGCCGAAATACGCAGTATTTT. It translates to CASRSTSGSRNTQYF. Looking up the rest from reference TRBV19 and TRBJ2-3 gives the full variable domain: DGGITQSPKYLFRKEGQNVTLSCEQNLNHDAMYWYRQDPGQGLRLIYYSQIVNDFQKGDIAEGYSVSREKKESFPLTVTSAQKNPTAFYLCASRSTSGSRNTQYFGPGTRLTVL.

This chain joins TRBV5-6 and TRBJ2-3, with D perhaps TRBD1 (6 bases). V was cut by 3 bases and J by 4 bases, with 21 bases left in between. The CDR3 spans 17 residues. Germline V gene sequence: CDR1 SGHDT, CDR2 YYEEEE. The CDR3 DNA reads as TGTGCCAGCAGCTCAATCCTAAATAGACAGGTCCCAGATACGCAGTATTTT. Its protein is CASSSILNRQVPDTQYF.

The chain recombines TRBV5-5 with TRBJ2-3, with D unclear. This CDR3 comprises 15 residues. Germline V gene lookup returns CDR1 SGHKS and CDR2 YYEKEE (reference sequence). Trimming shortened V by 1 base and J by 4 bases, and 13 bases separated the two germline ends. For the CDR3, the DNA is TGTGCCAGCAGCTTGTCGGCGTTAGACGCAGATACGCAGTATTTT. It yields the protein CASSLSALDADTQYF.

This rearrangement joins TRBV23-1 to TRBJ1-4, with D unclear. TRBV23-1 is placed among ORFs of uncertain function. V was pared by 6 bases and J by 5 bases, with 7 bases between. This CDR3 has 12 amino acids. CDR3 sequence (DNA): TGCGCCAGCAGAAGGGAAAATGAAAAACTGTTTTTT. It codes for CASRRENEKLFF.

This chain connects TRBV5-1 to TRBJ2-3, with TRBD1 matching 7 bases. CDR3 length: 16 amino acids. The germline V gene encodes CDR1 SGHRS and CDR2 YFSETQ. The V and J ends lost 0 bases and 5 bases, in that order; junction bases with no gene match: 9. This CDR3 is CASSLVGGLVIDTQYF. The CDR3 DNA reads as TGCGCCAGCAGCTTGGTAGGGGGCCTAGTTATAGATACGCAGTATTTT.

CDR3 residues: CAWSGLPVAGANVLTF. The CDR3 DNA sequence: TGTGCCTGGAGTGGACTCCCGGTGGCTGGGGCCAACGTCCTGACTTTC. V and J are TRBV30 and TRBJ2-6; D is unclear. V lost 1 base and J 2 bases, leaving 12 bases between the germline ends. CDR3 length: 16 residues. CDR1 GTSNPN and CDR2 SVGIG come from the germline V gene (reference sequence).

The chain recombines TRBV7-2 with TRBJ2-3, with 8 bases identical to TRBD1. Germline V gene data show CDR1 as SGHTA and CDR2 as FQGNSA. The CDR3 is made up of 15 amino acids. The V segment lost 3 bases and the J segment 2 bases; nucleotides outside the gene matches: 4. This chain's CDR3 is CASSFTGGFTDTQYF. The CDR3 nucleotides read TGTGCCAGCAGCTTCACAGGGGGGTTCACAGATACGCAGTATTTT.

The chain carries TRBV30 and TRBJ2-7; tentative D call: TRBD1 (5 bases). Germline CDR1 is GTSNPN and CDR2 is SVGIG (reference sequence). Trimming shortened V by 3 bases and J by 5 bases, and 11 bases separated the two germline ends. This CDR3 is built from 12 residues. Here the CDR3 DNA reads TGTGCCTGGAGCTCCGGACATGACGAGCAGTACTTC. It is translated as CAWSSGHDEQYF. Filled out from reference TRBV30 and TRBJ2-7, the complete variable domain reads SQTIHQWPATLVQPVGSPLSLECTVEGTSNPNLYWYRQAAGRGLQLLFYSVGIGQISSEVPQNLSASRPQDRQFILSSKKLLLSDSGFYLCAWSSGHDEQYFGPGTRLTVT.

The rearrangement links TRBV10-3 to TRBJ2-7; 9 nucleotides line up with TRBD2. CDR3 length equals 14 residues. V shed 2 bases and J 6 bases; nucleotides not matched to a gene: 5. Germline V gives CDR1 ENHRY, CDR2 SYGVKD. CDR3: CAISEIAGASEQYF. The CDR3 DNA reads TGTGCCATCAGTGAGATAGCGGGAGCGTCCGAGCAGTACTTC.

The V gene is TRBV27, the J gene TRBJ1-2, with D hard to call. This CDR3 is built from 16 residues. Trimming cost V 5 bases and J 4 bases, with 20 bases left between them. Germline loops: CDR1 MNHEY, CDR2 SMNVEV (reference sequence). CDR3 region: CASSRSGPDGVYGYTF. The CDR3 nucleotides read TGTGCCAGCAGTCGTTCGGGCCCCGATGGGGTCTATGGCTACACCTTC.